This T cell receptor beta chain was captured by sequencing in a study of T cell responses to AZD1222 COVID-19 vaccine. As for the study in general: Second-dose groups at about 4 or about 12 weeks were pooled. Points from the study as a whole: Baseline antibody screening turned up just six or seven seropositive AZD1222 recipients. Two AZD1222 administrations were followed by greater Spike-specific TCR breadth and depth. Repertoire sampling was restricted to post-peak T cell response timepoints.

Germline CDR1 reads LGHDT; CDR2 reads YNNKEL (reference sequence). This CDR3 has 14 amino acids. V was trimmed by 2 bases and J by 1 base, leaving 8 bases between them. About this clone itself: Antigen: not known.

Repertoires were generated with immunoSEQ multiplex PCR, while TCRdb's copy carries only in-frame clones and drops some. Of tens of thousands of clones in the sample, roughly 90% are singletons; the top ten hold 22%. This clonotype originated in an adult in good health. This specimen consisted of peripheral blood, obtained on day 0 of AZD1222 vaccination. The chain carries TRBV3-1 (or the pseudogene TRBV3-2) and TRBJ1-1; D is ambiguous. CDR3 in amino acids: CASSQNSENTEAFF. The CDR3 nucleotides read TGTGCCAGCAGCCAAAACTCAGAGAACACTGAAGCTTTCTTT.